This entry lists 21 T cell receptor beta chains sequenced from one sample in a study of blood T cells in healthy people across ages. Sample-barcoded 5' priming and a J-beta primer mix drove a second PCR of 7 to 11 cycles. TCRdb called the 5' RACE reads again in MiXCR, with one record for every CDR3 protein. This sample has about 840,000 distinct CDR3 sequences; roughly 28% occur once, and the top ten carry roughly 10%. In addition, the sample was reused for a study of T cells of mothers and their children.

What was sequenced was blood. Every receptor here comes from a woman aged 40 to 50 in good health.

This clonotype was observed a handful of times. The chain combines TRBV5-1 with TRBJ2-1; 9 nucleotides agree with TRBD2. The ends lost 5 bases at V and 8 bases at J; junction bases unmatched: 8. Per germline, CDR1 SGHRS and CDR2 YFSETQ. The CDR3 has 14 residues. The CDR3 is CASRSSGGTYEQFF. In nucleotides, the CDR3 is TGCGCCAGCAGGAGCAGCGGGGGGACGTATGAGCAGTTCTTC.

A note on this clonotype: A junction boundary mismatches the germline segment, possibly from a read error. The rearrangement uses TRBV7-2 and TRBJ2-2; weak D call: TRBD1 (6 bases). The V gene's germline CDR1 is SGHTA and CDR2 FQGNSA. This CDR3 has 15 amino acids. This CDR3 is CASGLVGGSTGELFF. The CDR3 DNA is TGTGCCAGCGGCTTAGTAGGGGGTTCGACCGGGGAGCTGTTTTTT.

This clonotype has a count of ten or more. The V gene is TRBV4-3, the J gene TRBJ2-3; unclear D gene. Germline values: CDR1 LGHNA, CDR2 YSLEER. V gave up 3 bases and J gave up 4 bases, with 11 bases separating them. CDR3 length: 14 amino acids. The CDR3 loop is CASSQIGIADTQYF. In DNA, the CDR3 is TGCGCCAGCAGCCAGATAGGAATCGCAGATACGCAGTATTTT.

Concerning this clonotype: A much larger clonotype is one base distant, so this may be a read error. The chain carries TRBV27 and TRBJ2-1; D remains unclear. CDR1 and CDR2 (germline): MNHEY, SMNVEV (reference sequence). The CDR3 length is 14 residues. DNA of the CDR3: TGTGCCGGCAGTTTTGGGGACTCCTACAATGAGCAGTTCTTC. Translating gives CAGSFGDSYNEQFF.

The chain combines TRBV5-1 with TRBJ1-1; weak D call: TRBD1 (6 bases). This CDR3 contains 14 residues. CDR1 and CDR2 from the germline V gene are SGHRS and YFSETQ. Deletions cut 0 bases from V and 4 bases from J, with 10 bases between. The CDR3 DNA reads TGCGCCAGCAGCTTGGGACAGGTGACCACTGAAGCTTTCTTT. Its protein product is CASSLGQVTTEAFF.

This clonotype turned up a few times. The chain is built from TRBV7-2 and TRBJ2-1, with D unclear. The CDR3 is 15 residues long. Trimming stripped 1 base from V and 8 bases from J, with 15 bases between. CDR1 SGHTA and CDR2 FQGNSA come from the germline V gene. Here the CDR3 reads CASSLGWKAVHEQFF. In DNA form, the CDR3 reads TGTGCCAGCAGCTTAGGTTGGAAGGCGGTCCATGAGCAGTTCTTC.

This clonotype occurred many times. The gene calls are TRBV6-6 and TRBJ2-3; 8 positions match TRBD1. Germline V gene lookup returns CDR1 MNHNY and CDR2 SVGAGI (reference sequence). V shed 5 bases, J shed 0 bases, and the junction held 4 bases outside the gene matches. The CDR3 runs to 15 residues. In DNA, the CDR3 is TGTGCCAGCAGTCGACAGGGGACGAGCACAGATACGCAGTATTTT. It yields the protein CASSRQGTSTDTQYF.

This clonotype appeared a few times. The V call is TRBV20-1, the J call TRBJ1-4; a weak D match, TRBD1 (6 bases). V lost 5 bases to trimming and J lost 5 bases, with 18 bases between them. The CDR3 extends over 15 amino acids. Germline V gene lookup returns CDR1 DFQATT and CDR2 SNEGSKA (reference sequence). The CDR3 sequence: CSAADRTISNEKLFF. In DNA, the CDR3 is TGCAGTGCTGCCGACAGGACTATAAGCAATGAAAAACTGTTTTTT.

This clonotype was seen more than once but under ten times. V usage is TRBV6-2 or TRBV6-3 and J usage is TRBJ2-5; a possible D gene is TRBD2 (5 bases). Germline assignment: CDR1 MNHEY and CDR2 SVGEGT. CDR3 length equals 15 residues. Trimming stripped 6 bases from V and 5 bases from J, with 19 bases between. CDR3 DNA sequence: TGTGCCAGCAGCCCTCCCGACTATATGAGGGAGACCCAGTACTTC. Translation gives CASSPPDYMRETQYF.

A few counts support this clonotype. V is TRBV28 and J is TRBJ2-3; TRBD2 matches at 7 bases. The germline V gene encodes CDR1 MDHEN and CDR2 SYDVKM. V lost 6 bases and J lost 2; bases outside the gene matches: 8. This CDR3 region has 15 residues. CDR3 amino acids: CASRSYRGVTDTQYF. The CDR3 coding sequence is TGTGCCAGCAGAAGTTATCGGGGGGTCACAGATACGCAGTATTTT.

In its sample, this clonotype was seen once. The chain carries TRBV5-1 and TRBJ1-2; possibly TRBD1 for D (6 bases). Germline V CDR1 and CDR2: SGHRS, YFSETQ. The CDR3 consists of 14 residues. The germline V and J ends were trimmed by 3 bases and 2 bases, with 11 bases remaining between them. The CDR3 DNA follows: TGCGCCAGCAGCTGGGTAACAGGGAACTATGGCTACACCTTC. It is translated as CASSWVTGNYGYTF.

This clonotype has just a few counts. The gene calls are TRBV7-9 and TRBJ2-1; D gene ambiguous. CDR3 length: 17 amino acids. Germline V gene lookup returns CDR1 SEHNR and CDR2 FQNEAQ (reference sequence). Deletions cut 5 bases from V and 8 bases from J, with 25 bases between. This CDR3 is CASSPGDVSHLDDEQFF. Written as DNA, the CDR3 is TGTGCCAGCAGCCCTGGGGATGTATCGCATTTGGACGATGAGCAGTTCTTC. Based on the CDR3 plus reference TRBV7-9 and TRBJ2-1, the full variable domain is DTGVSQNPRHKITKRGQNVTFRCDPISEHNRLYWYRQTLGQGPEFLTYFQNEAQLEKSRLLSDRFSAERPKGSFSTLEIQRTEQGDSAMYLCASSPGDVSHLDDEQFFGPGTRLTVL.

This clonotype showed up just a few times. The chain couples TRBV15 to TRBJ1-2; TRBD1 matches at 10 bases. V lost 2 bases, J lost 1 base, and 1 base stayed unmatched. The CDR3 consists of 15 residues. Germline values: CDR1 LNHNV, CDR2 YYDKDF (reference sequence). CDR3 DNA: TGTGCCACCAGCAGAAGGGACAGGGGTAACTATGGCTACACCTTC. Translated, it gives CATSRRDRGNYGYTF.

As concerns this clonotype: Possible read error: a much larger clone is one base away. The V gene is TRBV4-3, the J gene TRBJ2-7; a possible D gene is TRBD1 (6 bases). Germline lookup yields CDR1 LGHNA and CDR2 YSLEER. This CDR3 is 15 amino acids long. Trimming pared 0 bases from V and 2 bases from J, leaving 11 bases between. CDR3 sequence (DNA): TGCGCCAGCAGCCAAGAGAACGACAGGACCTACGAGCAGTACTTC. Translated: CASSQENDRTYEQYF.

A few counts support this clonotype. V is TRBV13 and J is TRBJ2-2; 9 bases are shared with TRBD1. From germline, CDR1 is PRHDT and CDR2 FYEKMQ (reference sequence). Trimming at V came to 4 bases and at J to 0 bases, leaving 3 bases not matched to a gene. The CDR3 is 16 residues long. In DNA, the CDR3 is TGTGCCAGCAGCTGGAACAGGGGGCCGAACACCGGGGAGCTGTTTTTT. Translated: CASSWNRGPNTGELFF. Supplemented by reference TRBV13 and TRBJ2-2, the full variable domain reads AAGVIQSPRHLIKEKRETATLKCYPIPRHDTVYWYQQGPGQDPQFLISFYEKMQSDKGSIPDRFSAQQFSDYHSELNMSSLELGDSALYFCASSWNRGPNTGELFFGEGSRLTVL.

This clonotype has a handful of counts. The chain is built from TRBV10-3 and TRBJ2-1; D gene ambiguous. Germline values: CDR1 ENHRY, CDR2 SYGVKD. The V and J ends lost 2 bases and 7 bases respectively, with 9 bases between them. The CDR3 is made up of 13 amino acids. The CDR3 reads CAISETEGNEQFF. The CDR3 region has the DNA TGTGCCATCAGTGAGACGGAAGGGAATGAGCAGTTCTTC.

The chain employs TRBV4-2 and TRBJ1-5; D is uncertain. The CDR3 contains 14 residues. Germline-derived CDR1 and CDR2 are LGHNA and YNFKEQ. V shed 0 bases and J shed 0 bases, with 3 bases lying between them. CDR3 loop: CASSQDYSNQPQHF. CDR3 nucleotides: TGTGCCAGCAGCCAAGACTATAGCAATCAGCCCCAGCATTTT.

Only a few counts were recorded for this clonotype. DNA of the CDR3: TGTGCCAGCAGTCCCTCCGGACAGGGTGTCAATCAGCCCCAGCATTTT. It codes for CASSPSGQGVNQPQHF. The genes are TRBV28 and TRBJ1-5; TRBD1 agrees at 8 bases. Per germline, CDR1 MDHEN and CDR2 SYDVKM. CDR3 length: 16 amino acids. Losses at the gene ends were 5 bases for V and 3 bases for J; bases not matched to a gene: 9.

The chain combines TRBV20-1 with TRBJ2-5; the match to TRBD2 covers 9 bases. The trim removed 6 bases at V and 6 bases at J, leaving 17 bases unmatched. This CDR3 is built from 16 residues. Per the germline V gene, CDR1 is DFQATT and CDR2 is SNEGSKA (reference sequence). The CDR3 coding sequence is TGCAGTGCCGACCCAGGAGCGCGGGGGGGCCTGAAGACCCAGTACTTC. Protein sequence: CSADPGARGGLKTQYF.

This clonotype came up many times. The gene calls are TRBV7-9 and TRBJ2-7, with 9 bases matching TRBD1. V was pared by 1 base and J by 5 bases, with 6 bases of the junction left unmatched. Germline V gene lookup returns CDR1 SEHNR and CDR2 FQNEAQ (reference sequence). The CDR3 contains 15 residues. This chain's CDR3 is CASSLDDRGDHEQYF. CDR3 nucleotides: TGTGCCAGCAGCTTAGACGACAGGGGGGACCACGAGCAGTACTTC.

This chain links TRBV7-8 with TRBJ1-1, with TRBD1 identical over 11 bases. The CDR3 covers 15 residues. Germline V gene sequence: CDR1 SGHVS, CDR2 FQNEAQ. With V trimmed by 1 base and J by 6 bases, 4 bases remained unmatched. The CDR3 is CASSLGGTGGAEAFF. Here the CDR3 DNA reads TGTGCCAGCAGCTTAGGCGGGACAGGGGGGGCTGAAGCTTTCTTT.